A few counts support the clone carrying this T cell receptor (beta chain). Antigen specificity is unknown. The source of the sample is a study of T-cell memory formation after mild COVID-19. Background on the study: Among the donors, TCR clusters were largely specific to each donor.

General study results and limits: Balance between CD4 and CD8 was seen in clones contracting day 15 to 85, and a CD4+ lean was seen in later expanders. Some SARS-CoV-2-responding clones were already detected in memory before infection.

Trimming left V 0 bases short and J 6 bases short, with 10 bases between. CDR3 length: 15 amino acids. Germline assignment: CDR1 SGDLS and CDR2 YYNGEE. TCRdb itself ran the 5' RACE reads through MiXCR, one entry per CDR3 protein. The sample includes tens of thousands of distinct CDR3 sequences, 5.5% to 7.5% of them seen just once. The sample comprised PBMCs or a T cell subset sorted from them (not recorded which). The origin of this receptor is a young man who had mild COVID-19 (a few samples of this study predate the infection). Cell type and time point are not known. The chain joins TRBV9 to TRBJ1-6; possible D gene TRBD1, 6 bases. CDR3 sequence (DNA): TGTGCCAGCAGCGTAGCAGGCAGGGGTAATTCACCCCTCCACTTT. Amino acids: CASSVAGRGNSPLHF.